One and the same sample provided the 3 T cell receptor beta chains below, sequenced in a study of T cell responses to AZD1222 COVID-19 vaccine. Profiling relied on immunoSEQ multiplex PCR, and the TCRdb table lists in-frame clones only, not all of them. The table records some 150,000 clones, under 95% of them present only once. This specimen consisted of peripheral blood, obtained on day 0 of MenACWY control vaccination. Receptors were obtained from an adult in good health.

J is TRBJ2-2 and V is TRBV7-6; tentatively, D is TRBD1 or TRBD2 (5 bases each). The CDR3 runs to 17 residues. V shed 7 bases and J shed 6 bases, with 24 bases lying between them. Germline lookup yields CDR1 SGHVS and CDR2 FNYEAQ. The DNA for the CDR3 is TGTGCCAGCACCCCCCCCCAGCGAGGCCGGGGCGCCGGGGAGCTGTTTTTT. Its translation: CASTPPQRGRGAGELFF.

This chain uses TRBV6-1 with TRBJ1-6; TRBD1 matches at 8 bases. J was trimmed by 7 bases and V by 4 bases; bases with no gene match: 9. The CDR3 covers 16 residues. Per germline, CDR1 MNHNS and CDR2 SASEGT. This CDR3 is CASSGPQGAQNSPLHF. In nucleotides, the CDR3 is TGTGCCAGCAGTGGTCCTCAGGGGGCTCAGAATTCACCCCTCCACTTT.

This clone turned up a few times. The CDR3 spells CASSIAGRTDTQYF. In DNA form, the CDR3 reads TGTGCCAGTAGTATAGCGGGGCGCACAGATACGCAGTATTTT. The chain employs TRBV19 and TRBJ2-3; D tentatively reads TRBD1 or TRBD2 (5 bases each). Germline lookup yields CDR1 LNHDA and CDR2 SQIVND (reference sequence). The CDR3 runs 14 residues. V dropped 1 base and J dropped 1 base, with 6 bases sitting between them.